This T cell receptor beta chain was found in a study of blood T cell repertoires in COVID-19 (dated by TCRdb to 2018 to 2020). Study-wide context: Collaborator samples came from the United States, Italy and Spain and covered acute and convalescent phases of COVID-19. The repertoires were released in a freely available public database meant as a resource for research on the immune response to SARS-CoV-2. The sample metadata nearly always contained a de-identified subject ID, COVID-19 status, age in years and sex. Subjects who had been exposed to COVID-19, were actively infected with it, or had recovered from it provided the deeply sampled blood TCRbeta repertoires that made up the dataset. The material from the prospective study consisted of cDNA or gDNA derived from T cells, B-cell-depleted T cells, or PBMCs. Where available, HLA class I and class II types were taken from metadata supplied by the sample provider and were not determined by assay-based typing. Samples came from the ongoing ImmuneRACE study (first 160 participants) plus 1,254 subjects from 6 global collaborators. Points the paper makes about the study in general: Clinical and demographic metadata were provided uncurated, with the amount varying by source and participant.

Relative to germline, V is 8 bases shorter and J is 11 bases shorter, with 16 bases between their ends. The CDR3 spans 12 residues, from the cysteine through the phenylalanine. The sequence is cut down to CDR3 DNA, 36 bases in frame from base 1. TCRbeta CDR3 regions were amplified from genomic DNA by means of the immunoSEQ Assay, a bias-controlled multiplex PCR. Per the source publication's procedure: The number of nucleated cells in each sample was estimated from the amplification of reference gene primers within the assay. Sequence reads were collapsed and filtered to measure the absolute abundance of every unique TCRbeta CDR3 rearrangement. Productive Simpson clonality was computed per sample as the square root of Simpson's diversity index over productive rearrangements. TCRdb took over this immuneACCESS table, retaining in-frame rearrangements with V and J assigned. Such tables are incomplete; in checked studies, under half of the missing clones stem from an unresolved V gene, and the remainder is unexplained. Clonal size and the V and J genes are those of that table, whereas D and trimming came from the DNA. This sample has 150,000 to 200,000 clones in its table, and roughly 80% of those were observed once. The ten most abundant clones make up 15% to 20% of the sample.

Collaborating institutions collected whole blood in K2EDTA tubes following their own protocols. Collaborator samples were shipped for TCRbeta analysis as frozen whole blood, isolated PBMCs, or DNA extracted from either sample type. As regards this clone: This clone's antigen is unknown. No much larger clone exists at a distance of one base, and base qualities are not known.

Sequencing was done on a sample of peripheral blood. The receptor chain draws on TRBV12-3 or TRBV12-4 and TRBJ1-5; too little of a D gene remains to name it. The sequence was obtained from a man aged 55 to 70 with active or convalescent COVID-19. Here the CDR3 is given as CASPRHPHTQHF. The sequenced DNA is TGTGCCAGCCCTCGACACCCCCACACCCAGCATTTT.